Each of the 10 T cell receptor beta chains below was sequenced from the same sample in a study of radiotherapy plus CTLA-4 blockade in lung cancer. Assay used: immunoSEQ multiplex PCR; TCRdb lists only in-frame clones, some missing. The table has 20,000 to 30,000 clones, roughly 71% seen once; the top ten hold 20% to 25%. The sample consisted of peripheral blood, taken from a patient treated with radiotherapy plus ipilimumab. These TCRs come from a human donor with non-small cell lung cancer that progressed on radiotherapy plus ipilimumab.

The V gene is TRBV7-2, the J gene TRBJ2-2; 12 bases line up with TRBD2. Germline V gene lookup returns CDR1 SGHTA and CDR2 FQGNSA. This CDR3 has 15 residues. The V segment lost 5 bases and the J segment 7 bases; nucleotides outside the gene matches: 5. For the CDR3, the DNA is TGTGCCAGCAGCGATTGGACTAGCGGGGACGGGGAGCTGTTTTTT. Translated, it gives CASSDWTSGDGELFF.

Only a few counts were recorded for this clone. This chain uses TRBV28 with TRBJ2-7; D is possibly TRBD2 (5 bases). Trimming pared 1 base from V and 4 bases from J, leaving 8 bases between. The CDR3 contains 13 residues. Germline CDR1 MDHEN, CDR2 SYDVKM. The CDR3 DNA follows: TGTGCCAGCAGTTTATCCGGGGAGTACGAGCAGTACTTC. Translated: CASSLSGEYEQYF.

This chain uses TRBV28 with TRBJ2-7; 11 bases line up with TRBD1. The CDR3 covers 15 residues. V was clipped by 6 bases and J by 0 bases; unmatched bases: 4. From germline, CDR1 is MDHEN and CDR2 SYDVKM. CDR3 sequence: CASRAGTGGSYEQYF. CDR3 bases: TGTGCCAGCAGGGCCGGGACAGGGGGCTCCTACGAGCAGTACTTC.

V gene TRBV7-2 combines with J gene TRBJ2-3; the D gene is possibly TRBD2 (7 bases). The CDR3 totals 15 residues. The germline V gene encodes CDR1 SGHTA and CDR2 FQGNSA. V lost 0 bases and J 4 bases, leaving 11 bases between the germline ends. CDR3 loop: CASSLAAGAADTQYF. The CDR3 DNA reads TGTGCCAGCAGCTTAGCGGCGGGGGCGGCAGATACGCAGTATTTT.

This clone occurred a few times. V is TRBV10-3 and J is TRBJ1-2; D gene uncertain. CDR1 ENHRY and CDR2 SYGVKD come from the germline V gene. V dropped 3 bases and J dropped 7 bases, with 9 bases sitting between them. The CDR3 sequence is 12 residues long. The CDR3 DNA is TGTGCCATCAGTGAACCAGAGGCTGGCTACACCTTC. Translation: CAISEPEAGYTF.

The chain joins TRBV11-3 to TRBJ2-2; D is possibly TRBD1 or TRBD2 (5 bases each). This CDR3 region has 13 residues. V lost 5 bases and J 7 bases, leaving 11 bases between the germline ends. The germline gives CDR1 SGHNT, CDR2 YENEEA. The CDR3 DNA reads TGTGCCAGCAGCCCACGGGGCTTCGGGGAGCTGTTTTTT. Protein product: CASSPRGFGELFF.

The DNA of the CDR3 is TGCGCCAGCAGCCAAGGCAGGGGACAGATTAATGAAAAACTGTTTTTT. Its protein product is CASSQGRGQINEKLFF. The chain employs TRBV4-3 and TRBJ1-4, with 7 positions matching TRBD1. The germline V gene encodes CDR1 LGHNA and CDR2 YSLEER. CDR3 size: 16 residues. Trimming at V came to 1 base and at J to 4 bases, leaving 6 bases not matched to a gene.

The rearrangement uses TRBV5-4 and TRBJ2-1; no clear D gene. The V end lost 2 bases, the J end lost 7 bases, and 4 bases lay between the germline ends. CDR1 SGHNT and CDR2 YYREEE come from the germline V gene (reference sequence). The CDR3 contains 11 residues. The CDR3 loop reads CASSFLNEQFF. CDR3 DNA: TGTGCCAGCAGCTTTCTGAATGAGCAGTTCTTC. Full variable domain (rest looked up from reference TRBV5-4 and TRBJ2-1): ETGVTQSPTHLIKTRGQQVTLRCSSQSGHNTVSWYQQALGQGPQFIFQYYREEENGRGNFPPRFSGLQFPNYSSELNVNALELDDSALYLCASSFLNEQFFGPGTRLTVL.

The chain recombines TRBV28 with TRBJ2-1; 9 positions agree with TRBD2. In germline, CDR1 is MDHEN, CDR2 SYDVKM. This CDR3 is 14 amino acids long. Unmatched junction bases numbered 4, after V lost 3 bases and J lost 7 bases. As DNA, the CDR3 is TGTGCCAGCAGTTTCCGCCTAGCGGGGAATGAGCAGTTCTTC. It translates to CASSFRLAGNEQFF.

V is TRBV7-8 and J is TRBJ2-7; D remains ambiguous. The CDR3 runs 15 residues. Trimming took off 5 bases at V and 0 bases at J, with 14 bases between the two ends. CDR1 is SGHVS, CDR2 FQNEAQ, per germline. The chain's CDR3 is CASSGSAASSYEQYF. The CDR3 region has the DNA TGTGCCAGCAGCGGTTCGGCGGCGAGCTCCTACGAGCAGTACTTC.